This T cell receptor (beta chain) was captured by sequencing in a study of cytotoxic CD8 clonotypes in ibrutinib-treated CLL. Profiled with immunoSEQ multiplex PCR; TCRdb holds only in-frame clones, not every one. The repertoire includes just under 70,000 clones, 68% of them detected once, and 5.7% sits in the top ten. With respect to this clone: What it binds is unknown.

General study points: Having risen at ibrutinib response, clonality had fallen back toward baseline by progression. Rare overall, public clonotypes shrank or held steady under therapy. Sustained-remission and progressing patients had unequal sampling times. Clonality (at baseline) was higher than in age-matched healthy donors and tracked circulating CD8+ T-cell counts.

Deletions cut 1 base from V and 5 bases from J, with 6 bases between. The CDR3 has 13 amino acids. Germline assignment: CDR1 MNHNS and CDR2 SASEGT. The V gene is TRBV6-1, the J gene TRBJ1-5; no firm D call. This clonotype originated in a human donor with chronic lymphocytic leukemia. The sequencing used PBMCs, collected after 12 months of ibrutinib treatment. The CDR3 coding sequence is TGTGCCAGCAGTGAAGGGGGATATCAGCCCCAGCATTTT. It codes for CASSEGGYQPQHF.